Shown below are 17 T cell receptor beta chains from a single sample sequenced in a study of T cell responses to AZD1222 COVID-19 vaccine. The method was immunoSEQ multiplex PCR; TCRdb's version includes in-frame clones alone and lacks a portion of them. The table shows around 200,000 clones, with just over 85% occurring only once. Specimen: peripheral blood, collected on day 0 of AZD1222 vaccination. All receptors derive from an adult in good health.

This clone was counted a single time. The V call is TRBV19, the J call TRBJ1-2; the D is unclear. The ends were cut back, 1 base at V and 6 bases at J, with 9 bases in the middle. Germline assignment: CDR1 LNHDA and CDR2 SQIVND (reference sequence). The CDR3 consists of 13 residues. CDR3 loop: CASSIAARDGYTF. The CDR3 DNA follows: TGTGCCAGTAGTATAGCGGCCCGCGATGGCTACACCTTC.

The chain has TRBV6-2 or TRBV6-3 and TRBJ1-1, with D tentatively TRBD1 (5 bases). V lost 3 bases to trimming and J lost 0 bases, with 11 bases between them. This CDR3 comprises 15 residues. Germline loops: CDR1 MNHEY, CDR2 SVGEGT. The CDR3, as DNA: TGTGCCAGCAGTTATCGACAGTTTCTGAACACTGAAGCTTTCTTT. As protein: CASSYRQFLNTEAFF.

V and J are TRBV14 and TRBJ2-5, with 14 bases lining up with TRBD2. With V trimmed by 4 bases and J by 3 bases, 4 bases remained unmatched. The V gene's germline CDR1 is SGHDN and CDR2 FVKESK. The CDR3 has 16 residues. This CDR3 reads CASSRRLAGGKETQYF. CDR3 sequence (DNA): TGTGCCAGCAGCCGCCGACTAGCGGGGGGGAAAGAGACCCAGTACTTC.

V gene TRBV6-4 combines with J gene TRBJ2-2, with 7 bases lining up with TRBD2. V lost 7 bases to trimming and J lost 5 bases; unmatched junction nucleotides: 4. The CDR3 spans 13 residues. Per the germline V gene, CDR1 is MRHNA and CDR2 is SNTAGT. The CDR3 loop is CASTAGGTGELFF. The CDR3 nucleotides are TGTGCCAGCACGGCCGGGGGGACCGGGGAGCTGTTTTTT.

The V call is TRBV28, the J call TRBJ2-5; D is uncertain. This CDR3 has 14 residues. V was shortened by 3 bases and J by 5 bases, with 13 bases between the two germline ends. Germline lookup yields CDR1 MDHEN and CDR2 SYDVKM. CDR3 region: CASSFTYVGETQYF. CDR3 nucleotide sequence: TGTGCCAGCAGTTTTACCTATGTAGGGGAGACCCAGTACTTC.

The chain recombines TRBV27 with TRBJ2-2; D unresolved. This CDR3 has 14 amino acids. Trimming shortened V by 6 bases and J by 3 bases, and 11 bases separated the two germline ends. CDR1 is MNHEY and CDR2 is SMNVEV in the germline V gene (reference sequence). In DNA, the CDR3 is TGTGCCAGCAGATTGGGTCTCCACACCGGGGAGCTGTTTTTT. Residues: CASRLGLHTGELFF.

The table lists this clone with a count of one. The chain is built from TRBV10-3 and TRBJ2-2; 13 bases match TRBD2. V lost 5 bases to trimming and J lost 0 bases; unmatched junction nucleotides: 3. CDR3 size: 17 residues. The V gene's germline CDR1 is ENHRY and CDR2 SYGVKD. In nucleotides, the CDR3 is TGTGCCATCAGTCCGACTAGCGGGGGGACGAACACCGGGGAGCTGTTTTTT. It translates to CAISPTSGGTNTGELFF.

The chain is built from TRBV6-6 and TRBJ1-1; D is possibly TRBD1 (5 bases). The length of the CDR3 is 14 residues. CDR1 is MNHNY, CDR2 SVGAGI, per germline (reference sequence). Trimming cost V 2 bases and J 5 bases, with 12 bases left between them. The CDR3 sequence is CASSYDRGGTEAFF. Written as DNA, the CDR3 is TGTGCCAGCAGTTACGACCGGGGGGGGACTGAAGCTTTCTTT.

Concerning this clone: Sequence at one end of the junction differs from germline and may be a read error. The chain has TRBV29-1 and TRBJ2-5, with D perhaps matching TRBD1 or TRBD2 (5 bases each). Germline CDR1 is SQVTM and CDR2 is ANQGSEA. The CDR3 length is 14 residues. The CDR3 spells CSVEDNKGKGRSNF. The DNA of the CDR3 is TGCAGCGTTGAAGATAATAAGGGGAAGGGACGCTCTAACTTC.

The V call is TRBV6-5, the J call TRBJ2-7, with 10 bases lining up with TRBD1. J was trimmed by 4 bases and V by 10 bases; bases with no gene match: 7. Germline V gene lookup returns CDR1 MNHEY and CDR2 SVGAGI. This CDR3 has 13 residues. The CDR3 loop reads CANSDRGTYEQYF. The DNA of the CDR3 is TGTGCCAACTCGGACAGGGGGACATACGAGCAGTACTTC.

The count of this clone is one. V is TRBV7-9 and J is TRBJ1-1, with D hard to call. Trimming pared 4 bases from V and 6 bases from J, leaving 15 bases between. Germline assignment: CDR1 SEHNR and CDR2 FQNEAQ (reference sequence). CDR3 size: 14 residues. The CDR3 spells CASSSGTGVPEAFF. The CDR3 DNA reads as TGTGCCAGCAGCTCCGGCACTGGGGTCCCTGAAGCTTTCTTT.

The chain uses TRBV6-2 or TRBV6-3 and TRBJ2-7; tentative D call: TRBD1 (6 bases). Germline V gives CDR1 MNHEY, CDR2 SVGEGT. V was clipped by 4 bases and J by 0 bases, with 13 bases between them. The CDR3 is 15 amino acids. CDR3 sequence: CASSSGTFASYEQYF. For the CDR3, the DNA is TGTGCCAGCAGTTCTGGGACATTTGCCTCCTACGAGCAGTACTTC.

This clone was seen once. The CDR3 sequence: CASSPQPLTDTQYF. In DNA form, the CDR3 reads TGTGCCAGCTCACCTCAGCCCCTCACAGATACGCAGTATTTT. The chain has TRBV18 and TRBJ2-3; D is undetermined. From germline, CDR1 is KGHSH and CDR2 LQKENI. The CDR3 consists of 14 residues. V was clipped by 3 bases and J by 2 bases, with 9 bases between them.

The gene calls are TRBV4-1 and TRBJ2-1; the D is unclear. Germline V gene sequence: CDR1 MGHRA, CDR2 YSYEKL. Trimming removed 4 bases from V and 3 bases from J, with 10 bases in between. CDR3 size: 14 residues. DNA for the CDR3: TGCGCCAGCAGCCTTGTCCCCGGCTACAATGAGCAGTTCTTC. Protein sequence: CASSLVPGYNEQFF.

V and J are TRBV11-1 and TRBJ2-7; maybe TRBD2 (6 bases). The CDR3 sequence is 13 residues long. V lost 1 base to trimming and J lost 2 bases, with 6 bases between them. In germline, CDR1 is SGHAT, CDR2 FQDESV (reference sequence). CDR3 DNA sequence: TGTGCCAGCAGCTTAGTAGCGGCCTACGAGCAGTACTTC. Translated, it gives CASSLVAAYEQYF.

The rearrangement uses TRBV2 and TRBJ1-6; 8 positions agree with TRBD1. The trim removed 3 bases at V and 15 bases at J, leaving 13 bases unmatched. The CDR3 contains 15 residues. Germline V gives CDR1 SNHLY, CDR2 FYNNEI. The CDR3 reads CASSEAGGPDVLLHF. The CDR3 nucleotides read TGTGCCAGCAGTGAGGCAGGGGGCCCAGATGTGCTCCTCCACTTT.

This chain joins TRBV9 and TRBJ1-4; D gene uncertain. Germline loops: CDR1 SGDLS, CDR2 YYNGEE. The V gene lost 2 bases and the J gene lost 3 bases, with 11 bases spanning the gap. The CDR3 spans 15 residues. The CDR3 region has the DNA TGTGCCAGCAGCGTCGCGGGCGCAGCTAATGAAAAACTGTTTTTT. This codes for CASSVAGAANEKLFF. Complete variable domain (other parts from reference TRBV9 and TRBJ1-4): DSGVTQTPKHLITATGQRVTLRCSPRSGDLSVYWYQQSLDQGLQFLIQYYNGEERAKGNILERFSAQQFPDLHSELNLSSLELGDSALYFCASSVAGAANEKLFFGSGTQLSVL.